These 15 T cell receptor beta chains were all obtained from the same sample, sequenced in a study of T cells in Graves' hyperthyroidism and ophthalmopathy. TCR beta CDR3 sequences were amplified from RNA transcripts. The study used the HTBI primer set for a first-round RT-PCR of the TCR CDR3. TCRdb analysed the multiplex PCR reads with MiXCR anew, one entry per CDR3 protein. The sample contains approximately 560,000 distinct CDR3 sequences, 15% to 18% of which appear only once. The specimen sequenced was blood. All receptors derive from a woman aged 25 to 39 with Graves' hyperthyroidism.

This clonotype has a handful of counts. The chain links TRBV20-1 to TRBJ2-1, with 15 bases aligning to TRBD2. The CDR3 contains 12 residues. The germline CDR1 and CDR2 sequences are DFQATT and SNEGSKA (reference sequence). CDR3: CSGLAGGAEQFF. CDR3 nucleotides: TGCAGCGGACTAGCGGGAGGGGCTGAGCAGTTCTTC.

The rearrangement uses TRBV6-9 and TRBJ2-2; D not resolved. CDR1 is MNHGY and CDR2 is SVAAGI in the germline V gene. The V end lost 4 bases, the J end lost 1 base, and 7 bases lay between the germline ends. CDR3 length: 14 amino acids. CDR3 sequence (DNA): TGTGCCAGCAGTTCCACAGAGAACACCGGGGAGCTGTTTTTT. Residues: CASSSTENTGELFF.

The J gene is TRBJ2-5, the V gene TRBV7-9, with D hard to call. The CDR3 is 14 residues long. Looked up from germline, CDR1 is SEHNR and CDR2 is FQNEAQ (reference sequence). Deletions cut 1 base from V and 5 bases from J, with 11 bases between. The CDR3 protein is CASSLVGIGETQYF. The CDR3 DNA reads TGTGCCAGCAGCTTAGTTGGGATAGGCGAGACCCAGTACTTC. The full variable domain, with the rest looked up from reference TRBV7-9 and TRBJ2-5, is DTGVSQNPRHKITKRGQNVTFRCDPISEHNRLYWYRQTLGQGPEFLTYFQNEAQLEKSRLLSDRFSAERPKGSFSTLEIQRTEQGDSAMYLCASSLVGIGETQYFGPGTRLLVL.

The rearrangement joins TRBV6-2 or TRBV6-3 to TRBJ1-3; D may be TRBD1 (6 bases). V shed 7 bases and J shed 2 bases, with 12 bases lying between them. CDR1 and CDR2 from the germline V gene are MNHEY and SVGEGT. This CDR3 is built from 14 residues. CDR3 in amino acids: CASMTSGAGNTIYF. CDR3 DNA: TGTGCCAGCATGACCTCAGGGGCTGGAAACACCATATATTTT.

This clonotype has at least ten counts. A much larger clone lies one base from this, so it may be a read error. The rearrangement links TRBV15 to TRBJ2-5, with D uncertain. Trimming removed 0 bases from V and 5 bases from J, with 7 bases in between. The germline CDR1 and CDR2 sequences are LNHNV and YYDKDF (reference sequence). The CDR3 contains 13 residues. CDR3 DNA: TGTGCCACCAGCAGAGATCTCGGGGAGACCCAGTACTTC. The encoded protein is CATSRDLGETQYF.

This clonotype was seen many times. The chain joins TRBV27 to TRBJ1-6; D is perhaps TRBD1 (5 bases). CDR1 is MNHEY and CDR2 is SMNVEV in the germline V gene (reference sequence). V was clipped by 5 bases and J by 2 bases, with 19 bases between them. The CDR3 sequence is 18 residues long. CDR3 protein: CASSNQRGGVAYNSPLHF. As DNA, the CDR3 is TGTGCCAGCAGTAACCAACGTGGGGGGGTGGCCTATAATTCACCCCTCCACTTT.

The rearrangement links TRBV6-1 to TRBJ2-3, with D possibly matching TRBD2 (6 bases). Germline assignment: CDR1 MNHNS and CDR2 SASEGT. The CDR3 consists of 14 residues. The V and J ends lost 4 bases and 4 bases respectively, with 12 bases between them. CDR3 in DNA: TGTGCCAGCAGTGCAGCCGGGAGTGCAGATACGCAGTATTTT. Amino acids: CASSAAGSADTQYF.

The CDR3 region is CASSSAYNEQFF. CDR3 DNA: TGTGCCAGCAGTTCGGCCTACAATGAGCAGTTCTTC. V and J are TRBV28 and TRBJ2-1; D unclear. This CDR3 has 12 amino acids. The V gene's germline CDR1 is MDHEN and CDR2 SYDVKM. V lost 4 bases to trimming and J lost 2 bases, with 3 bases between them.

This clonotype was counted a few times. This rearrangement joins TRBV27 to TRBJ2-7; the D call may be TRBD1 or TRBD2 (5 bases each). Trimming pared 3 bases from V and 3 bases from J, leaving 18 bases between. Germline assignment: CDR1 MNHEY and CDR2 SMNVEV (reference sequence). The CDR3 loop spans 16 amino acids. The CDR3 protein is CASSLDLPGPGYEQYF. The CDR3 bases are TGTGCCAGCAGTTTGGACCTGCCGGGGCCCGGCTACGAGCAGTACTTC.

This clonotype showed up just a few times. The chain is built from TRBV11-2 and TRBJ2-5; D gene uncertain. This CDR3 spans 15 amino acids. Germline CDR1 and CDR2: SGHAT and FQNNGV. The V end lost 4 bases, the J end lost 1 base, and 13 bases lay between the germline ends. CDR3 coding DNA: TGTGCCAGCAGCTACGGTTTAGGGTCCCAAGAGACCCAGTACTTC. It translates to CASSYGLGSQETQYF.

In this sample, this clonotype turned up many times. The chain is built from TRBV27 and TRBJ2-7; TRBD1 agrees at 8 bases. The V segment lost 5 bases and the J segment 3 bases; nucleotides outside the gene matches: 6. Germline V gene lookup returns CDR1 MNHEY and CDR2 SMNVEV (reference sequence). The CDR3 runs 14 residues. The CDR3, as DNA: TGTGCCAGCAGTGATGCTGACAGGGGCTACGAGCAGTACTTC. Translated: CASSDADRGYEQYF.

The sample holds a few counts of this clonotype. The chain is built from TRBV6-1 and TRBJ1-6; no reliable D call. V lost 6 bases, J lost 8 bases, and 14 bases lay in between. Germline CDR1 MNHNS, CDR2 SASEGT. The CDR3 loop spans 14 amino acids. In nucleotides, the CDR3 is TGTGCCAGCAGCCCCAACTCGGGTTATTCACCCCTCCACTTT. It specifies CASSPNSGYSPLHF.

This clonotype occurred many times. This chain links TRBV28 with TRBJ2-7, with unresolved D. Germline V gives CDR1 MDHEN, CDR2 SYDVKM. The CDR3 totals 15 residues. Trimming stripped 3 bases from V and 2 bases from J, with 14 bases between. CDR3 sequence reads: CASSLGSLSAYEQYF. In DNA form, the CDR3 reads TGTGCCAGCAGTTTGGGCAGCCTTTCGGCCTACGAGCAGTACTTC.

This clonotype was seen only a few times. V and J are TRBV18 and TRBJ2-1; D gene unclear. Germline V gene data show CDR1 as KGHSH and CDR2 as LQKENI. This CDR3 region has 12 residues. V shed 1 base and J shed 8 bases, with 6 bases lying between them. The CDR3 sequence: CASSPRPDEQFF. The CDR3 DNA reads TGTGCCAGCTCACCACGTCCCGATGAGCAGTTCTTC.

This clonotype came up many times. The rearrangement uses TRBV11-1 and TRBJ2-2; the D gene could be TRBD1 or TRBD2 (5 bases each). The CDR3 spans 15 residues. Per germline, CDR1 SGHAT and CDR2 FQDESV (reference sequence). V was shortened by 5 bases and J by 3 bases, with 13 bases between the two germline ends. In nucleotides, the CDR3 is TGTGCCAGCAGCCTCGCCCGGGGCGACACCGGGGAGCTGTTTTTT. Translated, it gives CASSLARGDTGELFF.